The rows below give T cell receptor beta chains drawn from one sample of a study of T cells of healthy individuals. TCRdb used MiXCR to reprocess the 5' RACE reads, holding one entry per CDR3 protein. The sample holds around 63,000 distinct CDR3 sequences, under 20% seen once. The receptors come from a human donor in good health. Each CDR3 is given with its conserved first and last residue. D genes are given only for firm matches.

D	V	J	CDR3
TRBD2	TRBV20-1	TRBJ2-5	CSASRPLAGGHQETQYF
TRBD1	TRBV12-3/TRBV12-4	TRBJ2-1	CASSFGTGGYNEQFF
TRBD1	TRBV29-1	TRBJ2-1	CSLQGSNEQFF
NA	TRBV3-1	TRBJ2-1	CASSQVSRKFF
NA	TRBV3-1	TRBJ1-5	CASSHWGGNQPQHF
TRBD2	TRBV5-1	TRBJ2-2	CASSPGLAGEGLAGELFF
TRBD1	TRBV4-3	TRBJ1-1	CASRTTGGTEAFF
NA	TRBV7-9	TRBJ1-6	CASSLAAGSPLHF
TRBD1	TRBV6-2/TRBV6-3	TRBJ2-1	CASSWLRTGVNEQFF
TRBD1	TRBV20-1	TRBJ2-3	CSAPTGGESDTQYF
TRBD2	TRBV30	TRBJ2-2	CAWNLAGTNTGELFF
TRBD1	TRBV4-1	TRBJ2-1	CASSNTGGPSYNEQFF
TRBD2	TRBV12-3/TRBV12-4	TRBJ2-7	CASRPSGGGSYEQYF
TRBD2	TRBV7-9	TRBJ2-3	CASSDAGLAGRYF
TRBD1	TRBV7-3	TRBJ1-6	CASSQGGAGNSPLHF
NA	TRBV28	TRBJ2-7	CASSPTGSYEQYF
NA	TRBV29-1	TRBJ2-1	CSVENPGWSYNEQFF
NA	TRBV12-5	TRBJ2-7	CASGLVLSDPKTTYEQYF
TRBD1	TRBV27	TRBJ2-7	CASSLSWPGQGTYEQYF
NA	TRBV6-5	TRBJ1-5	CASSRDVRSNQPQHF
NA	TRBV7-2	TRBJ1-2	CASSSPGETLYGYTF
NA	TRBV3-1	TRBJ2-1	CASSPYAGRRKPSSYNEQFF
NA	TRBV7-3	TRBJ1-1	CASSLNPQGYTEAFF
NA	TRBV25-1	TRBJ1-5	CASFPSQPQHF
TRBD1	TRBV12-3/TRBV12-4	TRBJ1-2	CASSSTGAYGYTF
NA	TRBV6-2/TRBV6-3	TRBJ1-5	CASRTPLHQPQHF
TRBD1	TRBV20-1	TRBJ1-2	CSARTGGYGYTF
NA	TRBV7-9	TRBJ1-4	CASSLIWGRGGGEKLFF
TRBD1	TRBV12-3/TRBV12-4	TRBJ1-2	CASSRGQINYGYTF
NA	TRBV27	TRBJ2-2	CASGQGGLVGELFF
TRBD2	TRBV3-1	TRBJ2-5	CASSQGRGGRETQYF
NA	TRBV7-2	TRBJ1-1	CASSLAPHTTEAFF
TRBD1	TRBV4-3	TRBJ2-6	CASSQHDRVSGANVLTF
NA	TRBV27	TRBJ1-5	CASSTPGFNQPQHF
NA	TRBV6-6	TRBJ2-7	CASSYRQLSYEQYF
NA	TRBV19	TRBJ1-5	CASSYRTEYYSNQPQHF
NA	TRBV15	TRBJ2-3	CATSITGPTDTQYF
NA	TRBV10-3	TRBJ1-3	CAISESNVWWASGNTIYF
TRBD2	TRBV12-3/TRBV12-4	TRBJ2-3	CASSSGGGDTQYF
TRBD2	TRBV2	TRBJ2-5	CASSETSGSLETQYF
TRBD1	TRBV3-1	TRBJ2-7	CASSQGDRSDEQYF
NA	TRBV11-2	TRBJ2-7	CASSLGLPYEQYF